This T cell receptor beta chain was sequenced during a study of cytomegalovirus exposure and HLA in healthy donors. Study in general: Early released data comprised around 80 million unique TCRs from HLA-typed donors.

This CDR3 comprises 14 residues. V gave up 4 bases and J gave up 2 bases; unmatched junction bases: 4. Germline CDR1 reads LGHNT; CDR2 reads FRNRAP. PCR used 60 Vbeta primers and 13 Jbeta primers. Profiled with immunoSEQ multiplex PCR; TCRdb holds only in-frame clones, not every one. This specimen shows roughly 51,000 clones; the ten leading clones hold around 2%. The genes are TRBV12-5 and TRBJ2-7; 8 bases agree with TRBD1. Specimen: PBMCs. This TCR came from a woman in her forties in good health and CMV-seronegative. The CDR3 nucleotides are TGTGCTAGTGGTTCGGGACAGGTAACCTACGAGCAGTACTTC. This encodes CASGSGQVTYEQYF.